Below, one T cell receptor beta chain is given with its context. The specificity of this receptor is unknown. No base quality information exists; no much larger clone differs at one position. TCRbeta CDR3 regions were amplified from genomic DNA using the immunoSEQ Assay, a bias-controlled multiplex PCR. Concerning the study's data processing: Within the assay, amplification of reference gene primers was used to estimate how many nucleated cells each sample contained. Sequence reads were collapsed and filtered to measure the absolute abundance of every unique TCRbeta CDR3 rearrangement. For each sample, productive Simpson clonality was calculated as the square root of Simpson's diversity index over productive rearrangements. Entries here come from immuneACCESS through TCRdb and include only in-frame sequences with V and J called. Some clones fail to appear in such tables; in the studies checked, an unresolved V gene covers under half of the shortfall, and the cause of the remainder is unknown. D and trimming were read from the DNA, whereas the V and J calls and clone size are those reported in that table. The sample table shows 130,000 to 150,000 clones, and about four fifths are seen once. Of the sample, more than 6.5% is held by the ten largest clones.

Whole blood was collected in K2EDTA tubes by collaborating institutions according to the institutions' own protocols. For TCRbeta analysis, collaborators shipped samples in one of three forms: frozen whole blood, isolated PBMCs, or DNA extracted from either of those sample types. The data were taken from a study of blood T cell repertoires in COVID-19 (TCRdb year 2020). With respect to the entire study: Collaborator samples came from the United States, Italy and Spain and covered acute and convalescent phases of COVID-19. Subjects who had been exposed to COVID-19, were actively infected with it, or had recovered from it provided the deeply sampled blood TCRbeta repertoires that made up the dataset. The samples were drawn from the first 160 participants of the ongoing ImmuneRACE study and from about 1,200 subjects provided by 6 global collaborators. Where available, HLA class I and class II types were taken from metadata supplied by the sample provider and were not determined by assay-based typing. The sample metadata nearly always contained a de-identified subject ID, COVID-19 status, age in years and sex. The prospective study material was composed of cDNA or gDNA derived from T cells, B-cell-depleted T cells, or PBMCs. A freely available public database, intended as a resource for researchers studying the immune response to SARS-CoV-2, is where the repertoires were released.

Trimming removed 4 bases from V and 0 bases from J, leaving 13 bases between the germline ends. Reading the germline V gene gives CDR1 SGHRS and CDR2 YFSETQ. Counted from cysteine to phenylalanine, this CDR3 has 15 amino acids. Just the 45-base CDR3 DNA is kept, in frame starting at base 1. What the study reported, not specific to this receptor: Clinical and demographic metadata were provided uncurated, with the amount varying by source and participant.

The TCR was taken from a human donor in a cohort sampled during active COVID-19. Material: peripheral blood. The V and J genes are TRBV5-1 and TRBJ2-5; TRBD2 might be the D gene, on 6 matching bases. The CDR3: CASSLTPGDQETQYF. DNA sequence: TGCGCCAGCAGCCTCACACCGGGAGACCAAGAGACCCAGTACTTC.